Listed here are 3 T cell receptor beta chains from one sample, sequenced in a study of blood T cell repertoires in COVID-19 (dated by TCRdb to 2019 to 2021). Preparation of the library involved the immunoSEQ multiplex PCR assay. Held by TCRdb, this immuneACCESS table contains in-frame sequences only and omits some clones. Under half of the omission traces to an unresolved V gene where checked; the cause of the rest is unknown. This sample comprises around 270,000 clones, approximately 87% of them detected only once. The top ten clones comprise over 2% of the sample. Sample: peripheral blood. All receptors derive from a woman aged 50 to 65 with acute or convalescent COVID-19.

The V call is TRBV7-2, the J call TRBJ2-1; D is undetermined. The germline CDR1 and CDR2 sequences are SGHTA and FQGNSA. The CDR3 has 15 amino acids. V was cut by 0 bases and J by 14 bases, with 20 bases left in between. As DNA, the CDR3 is TGTGCCAGCAGCTTAGCCCTGAGCACGCAACGCCCTAAGTTCTTC. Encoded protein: CASSLALSTQRPKFF.

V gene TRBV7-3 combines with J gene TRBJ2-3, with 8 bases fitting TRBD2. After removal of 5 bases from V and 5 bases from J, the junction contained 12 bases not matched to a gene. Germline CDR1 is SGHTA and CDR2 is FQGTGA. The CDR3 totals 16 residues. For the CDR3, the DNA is TGTGCCAGCAGCGTCAACTCCGGGAGGGCGGAAGATACGCAGTATTTT. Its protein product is CASSVNSGRAEDTQYF. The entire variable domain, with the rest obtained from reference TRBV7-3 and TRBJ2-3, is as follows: GAGVSQTPSNKVTEKGKYVELRCDPISGHTALYWYRQSLGQGPEFLIYFQGTGAADDSGLPNDRFFAVRPEGSVSTLKIQRTERGDSAVYLCASSVNSGRAEDTQYFGPGTRLTVL.

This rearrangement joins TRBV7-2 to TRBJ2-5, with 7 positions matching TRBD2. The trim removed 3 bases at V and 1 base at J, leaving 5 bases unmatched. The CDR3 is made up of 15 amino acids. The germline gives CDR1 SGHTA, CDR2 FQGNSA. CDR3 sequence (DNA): TGTGCCAGCAGCTTGGGAGGGTACCTCCAAGAGACCCAGTACTTC. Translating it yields CASSLGGYLQETQYF. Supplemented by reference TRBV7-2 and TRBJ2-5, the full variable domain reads GAGVSQSPSNKVTEKGKDVELRCDPISGHTALYWYRQSLGQGLEFLIYFQGNSAPDKSGLPSDRFSAERTGGSVSTLTIQRTQQEDSAVYLCASSLGGYLQETQYFGPGTRLLVL.